Presented here are 16 T cell receptor beta chains from one specimen sequenced in a study of control samples from healthy donors and cancer patients. TCRdb's table, derived via immunoSEQ multiplex PCR, lists solely in-frame clones and lacks some. Among about 410,000 clones listed, 80% to 95% were seen once. Sequencing was performed on PBMCs. These receptors came from a middle-aged man with head and neck cancer.

The chain joins TRBV25-1 to TRBJ1-1; D might be TRBD1 (6 bases). The germline gives CDR1 MGHDK, CDR2 SYGVNS. V was pared by 7 bases and J by 5 bases, with 11 bases between. The CDR3 is 12 amino acids. The CDR3 DNA reads TGTGCCAGCAAGGCGGGGGCAACTGAAGCTTTCTTT. Its protein product is CASKAGATEAFF.

The chain joins TRBV12-3 or TRBV12-4 to TRBJ2-1; the D is unclear. The V end lost 3 bases, the J end lost 8 bases, and 8 bases lay between the germline ends. CDR3 size: 12 residues. CDR3 coding DNA: TGTGCCAGCAGTTTCGCTGGACATGAGCAGTTCTTC. Translated: CASSFAGHEQFF.

This clone was seen only once. This chain joins TRBV6-6 and TRBJ1-2; 7 nucleotides line up with TRBD1. The V gene end was trimmed by 8 bases and the J gene end by 2 bases; junction bases not matched to a gene: 11. Germline V lookup: CDR1 MNHNY, CDR2 SVGAGI (reference sequence). This CDR3 is built from 15 residues. The CDR3 sequence is CASGRQGQANYGYTF. DNA of the CDR3: TGTGCCAGCGGTAGACAGGGCCAAGCCAACTATGGCTACACCTTC.

The chain employs TRBV6-6 and TRBJ1-5; weak D call: TRBD1 (5 bases). Germline CDR1 is MNHNY and CDR2 is SVGAGI (reference sequence). This CDR3 is built from 12 residues. V was shortened by 8 bases and J by 4 bases, with 9 bases between the two germline ends. CDR3 sequence: CASQGGNQPQHF. The CDR3, as DNA: TGTGCCAGCCAGGGTGGAAATCAGCCCCAGCATTTT.

The V and J genes are TRBV11-1 and TRBJ1-1; the D gene is possibly TRBD1 (5 bases). This CDR3 has 13 residues. Between the trimmed V and J ends, which lost 6 bases and 0 bases, there was a span of 8 bases. Germline lookup yields CDR1 SGHAT and CDR2 FQDESV (reference sequence). DNA for the CDR3: TGTGCCAGCAGGGACACCATGAACACTGAAGCTTTCTTT. Amino acid sequence: CASRDTMNTEAFF.

This CDR3 reads CASSSHPDTQYF. The DNA of the CDR3 is TGTGCCAGCAGTTCACATCCAGATACGCAGTATTTT. The chain links TRBV28 to TRBJ2-3; D remains ambiguous. V lost 4 bases to trimming and J lost 4 bases, with 6 bases between them. Germline assignment: CDR1 MDHEN and CDR2 SYDVKM. The CDR3 length is 12 residues.

This clone was observed a few times. The genes are TRBV11-3 and TRBJ2-2; TRBD2 might be the D (7 bases). Trimming took 1 base from V and 0 from J, leaving 9 bases between them. The CDR3 spans 16 residues. Germline CDR1 and CDR2: SGHNT and YENEEA. CDR3 in amino acids: CASSLAGGPNTGELFF. The CDR3 DNA follows: TGTGCCAGCAGCTTAGCGGGGGGCCCGAACACCGGGGAGCTGTTTTTT.

The table lists this clone with a count of one. The rearrangement links TRBV7-9 to TRBJ2-1; 7 nucleotides align to TRBD1. This CDR3 has 14 residues. Germline V gives CDR1 SEHNR, CDR2 FQNEAQ (reference sequence). J was trimmed by 8 bases and V by 5 bases; bases with no gene match: 9. The CDR3 DNA follows: TGTGCCAGCAGCCTACTCCTCGACAGGGATGAGCAGTTCTTC. This encodes CASSLLLDRDEQFF.

DNA of the CDR3: TGTGCCAGCAGTCGACTAGCGAATGAGCAGTTCTTC. Translating gives CASSRLANEQFF. The V call is TRBV27, the J call TRBJ2-1, with 8 bases fitting TRBD2. The CDR3 length is 12 residues. J gave up 7 bases and V 5 bases, and 1 base lay outside the gene matches. Per the germline V gene, CDR1 is MNHEY and CDR2 is SMNVEV (reference sequence).

The chain employs TRBV19 and TRBJ2-1; D not certain. This CDR3 has 14 residues. The V gene's germline CDR1 is LNHDA and CDR2 SQIVND (reference sequence). V was pared by 3 bases and J by 2 bases, with 8 bases between. CDR3 sequence reads: CASSIKAPYNEQFF. As DNA, the CDR3 is TGTGCCAGTAGTATCAAGGCTCCCTACAATGAGCAGTTCTTC.

V gene TRBV4-2 combines with J gene TRBJ2-3; D unclear. CDR3 length: 16 residues. Trimming took 0 bases from V and 1 from J, leaving 11 bases between them. Germline-derived CDR1 and CDR2 are LGHNA and YNFKEQ. DNA for the CDR3: TGTGCCAGCAGCCAAGAGATGCTTGAGGGCACAGATACGCAGTATTTT. Translation gives CASSQEMLEGTDTQYF.

The chain joins TRBV9 to TRBJ2-1; weak D call: TRBD1 (6 bases). There are 14 residues in the CDR3. V shed 3 bases and J shed 8 bases, with 15 bases lying between them. Germline V gives CDR1 SGDLS, CDR2 YYNGEE. CDR3 bases: TGTGCCAGCAGCGCTGGGAACAGGGTCTATGAGCAGTTCTTC. Translation: CASSAGNRVYEQFF.

The V call is TRBV5-1, the J call TRBJ1-2; possible D gene TRBD1, 5 bases. Germline lookup yields CDR1 SGHRS and CDR2 YFSETQ. This CDR3 has 14 residues. V was shortened by 4 bases and J by 8 bases, with 18 bases between the two germline ends. CDR3 region: CASSPGTGQYGYTF. As DNA, the CDR3 is TGCGCCAGCAGCCCGGGGACGGGGCAGTACGGCTACACCTTC.

This clone was picked up one time. This chain uses TRBV7-9 with TRBJ2-5, with D perhaps assigned TRBD1 or TRBD2 (5 bases each). Germline V gene lookup returns CDR1 SEHNR and CDR2 FQNEAQ (reference sequence). The CDR3 spans 13 residues. Trimming removed 5 bases at V and 5 bases at J, with 12 bases between. In DNA form, the CDR3 reads TGTGCCAGCAGCGTCGGGACGAGGGAGACCCAGTACTTC. It codes for CASSVGTRETQYF. Looking up the rest from reference TRBV7-9 and TRBJ2-5 gives the full variable domain: DTGVSQNPRHKITKRGQNVTFRCDPISEHNRLYWYRQTLGQGPEFLTYFQNEAQLEKSRLLSDRFSAERPKGSFSTLEIQRTEQGDSAMYLCASSVGTRETQYFGPGTRLLVL.

This chain links TRBV28 with TRBJ2-7, with a weak D call TRBD1 (6 bases). Trimming took 7 bases from V and 3 from J, leaving 19 bases between them. CDR3 size: 15 residues. The germline V gene encodes CDR1 MDHEN and CDR2 SYDVKM. CDR3 loop: CASINWQGSYYEQYF. The CDR3 DNA reads TGTGCCAGCATTAACTGGCAGGGGAGCTACTACGAGCAGTACTTC. Based on the CDR3 plus reference TRBV28 and TRBJ2-7, the full variable domain is DVKVTQSSRYLVKRTGEKVFLECVQDMDHENMFWYRQDPGLGLRLIYFSYDVKMKEKGDIPEGYSVSREKKERFSLILESASTNQTSMYLCASINWQGSYYEQYFGPGTRLTVT.

The CDR3 loop is CASSLAGGDEKLFF. CDR3 sequence (DNA): TGTGCCAGCAGTTTAGCAGGGGGTGATGAAAAACTGTTTTTT. V usage is TRBV28 and J usage is TRBJ1-4; 7 bases match TRBD1. The CDR3 extends over 14 amino acids. V was pared by 2 bases and J by 6 bases, with 3 bases of the junction left unmatched. The germline V gene encodes CDR1 MDHEN and CDR2 SYDVKM.